What follows describes a single T cell receptor beta chain. The sample is drawn from a study of blood T cell repertoires in COVID-19. Study summary: The analysed material was cDNA or gDNA that came from T cells, B-cell-depleted T cells, or PBMCs.

Germline lookup yields CDR1 SEHNR and CDR2 FQNEAQ (reference sequence). The CDR3 covers 14 residues. V dropped 5 bases and J dropped 3; count of bases not matched to a gene: 5. Study processing details: Reference gene primer amplification yielded estimated nucleated cell counts. Assay used: immunoSEQ multiplex PCR; TCRdb lists only in-frame clones, some missing. D and trimming come from the DNA, and the V and J calls and clone size come from that table. This table holds around 36,000 clones, 82% found once. The material sequenced was peripheral blood. The chain links TRBV7-9 to TRBJ1-1; 8 nucleotides line up with TRBD1. The origin of this receptor is a man older than 75 with active or convalescent COVID-19. The CDR3 nucleotides read TGTGCCAGCAGCCCCCAGGGGGCGCACACTGAAGCTTTCTTT. Amino acids: CASSPQGAHTEAFF.